A single sample is the source of the 8 T cell receptor beta chains below, sequenced in a study of graft-versus-host responses after intestinal transplantation. The antigens for these receptors are not known. Method: immunoSEQ multiplex PCR; TCRdb's copy keeps in-frame clones and lacks some. The repertoire has around 120,000 clones, 90% of them found once; the top ten carry 0.18%. Sequenced material: unstimulated CD4+ T cells sorted from spleen or lymph node cells, taken before intestinal transplant. These receptors came from a human donor who received an intestinal transplant.

This chain uses TRBV28 with TRBJ2-1; 7 bases map to TRBD2. From germline, CDR1 is MDHEN and CDR2 SYDVKM. Trimming at V came to 2 bases and at J to 6 bases, leaving 7 bases not matched to a gene. This CDR3 comprises 15 residues. The CDR3 spells CASSLGPPGGNEQFF. The CDR3 DNA sequence: TGTGCCAGCAGTTTAGGTCCCCCGGGAGGCAATGAGCAGTTCTTC.

The J gene is TRBJ2-5, the V gene TRBV18; D not certain. V lost 4 bases to trimming and J lost 5 bases, with 17 bases between them. This CDR3 is built from 15 residues. Germline V gives CDR1 KGHSH, CDR2 LQKENI. The CDR3 DNA sequence: TGTGCCAGCTCACTGATATCCGACTTTGGCGAGACCCAGTACTTC. Encoded protein: CASSLISDFGETQYF. Complete variable domain (other parts from reference TRBV18 and TRBJ2-5): NAGVMQNPRHLVRRRGQEARLRCSPMKGHSHVYWYRQLPEEGLKFMVYLQKENIIDESGMPKERFSAEFPKEGPSILRIQQVVRGDSAAYFCASSLISDFGETQYFGPGTRLLVL.

This clone was picked up a small number of times. This sequence joins TRBV2 and TRBJ1-1, with 10 positions matching TRBD1. Germline loops: CDR1 SNHLY, CDR2 FYNNEI. This CDR3 has 13 residues. The ends lost 6 bases at V and 4 bases at J; junction bases unmatched: 2. The CDR3 region has the DNA TGTGCCAGCAGAGGGACAGGGGCCACTGAAGCTTTCTTT. Its protein is CASRGTGATEAFF.

The chain couples TRBV5-1 to TRBJ2-2; D unresolved. V was trimmed by 0 bases and J by 0 bases, leaving 12 bases between them. Germline V gene sequence: CDR1 SGHRS, CDR2 YFSETQ. The CDR3 covers 17 residues. The CDR3: CASSLGSGGTNTGELFF. The CDR3 bases are TGCGCCAGCAGCTTGGGTTCCGGCGGAACGAACACCGGGGAGCTGTTTTTT.

V gene TRBV5-1 combines with J gene TRBJ2-3; TRBD1 matches 8 bases. V lost 4 bases, J lost 2 bases, and 9 bases stayed unmatched. The CDR3 totals 16 residues. In germline, CDR1 is SGHRS, CDR2 YFSETQ. The CDR3 DNA sequence: TGCGCCAGCAGCCCGCGGGGACAGGAGTTCACAGATACGCAGTATTTT. This encodes CASSPRGQEFTDTQYF.

This clone appeared once. This sequence joins TRBV7-6 and TRBJ2-2; 7 nucleotides line up with TRBD2. Germline V gene sequence: CDR1 SGHVS, CDR2 FNYEAQ. The trim removed 4 bases at V and 2 bases at J, leaving 13 bases unmatched. CDR3 length equals 18 residues. CDR3 nucleotides: TGTGCCAGCAGCTATAGGGTAGCGGGCACCTCCAACACCGGGGAGCTGTTTTTT. Amino acid sequence: CASSYRVAGTSNTGELFF. Complete variable domain (other parts from reference TRBV7-6 and TRBJ2-2): GAGVSQSPRYKVTKRGQDVALRCDPISGHVSLYWYRQALGQGPEFLTYFNYEAQQDKSGLPNDRFSAERPEGSISTLTIQRTEQRDSAMYRCASSYRVAGTSNTGELFFGEGSRLTVL.

Only one count was recorded for this clone. The rearrangement joins TRBV6-1 to TRBJ2-1; 8 bases map to TRBD2. With V trimmed by 4 bases and J by 5 bases, 13 bases remained unmatched. Germline V gives CDR1 MNHNS, CDR2 SASEGT. This CDR3 is built from 17 residues. CDR3 DNA: TGTGCCAGCAGTGTACGCTTGGGGACTAGTGGTGACAATGAGCAGTTCTTC. Translation gives CASSVRLGTSGDNEQFF.

The chain carries TRBV29-1 and TRBJ2-3; D possibly corresponds to TRBD1 (5 bases). The CDR3 length is 13 residues. Germline CDR1 reads SQVTM; CDR2 reads ANQGSEA. V dropped 2 bases and J dropped 5 bases, with 11 bases sitting between them. The CDR3 DNA reads TGCAGCGTTGAACAGGGTGCCCGAGATACGCAGTATTTT. Protein: CSVEQGARDTQYF.